This T cell receptor beta chain comes out of a study of shared clonotypes between healthy human individuals. Study summary: Each donor's CD8 memory used one plate, CD8 naive two, each CD4 subset three.

Findings of the study overall: Apart from blood, nothing was sampled; tissue repertoires likely differ. Only a few donors were included, so the genetic and exposure-history diversity represented was limited.

The V gene lost 1 base and the J gene lost 1 base, with 10 bases spanning the gap. CDR1 is SGHAT, CDR2 FQNNGV, per germline. The CDR3 runs to 15 residues. Remarks on this clone: Its antigen is unknown.

In the source study's methods: ImmunoSEQ yielded junction-only sequences lacking quality scores, so filtering differed. The table came from immunoSEQ multiplex PCR; TCRdb's copy has only in-frame clones and leaves some out. The DNA gave D and trimming, while V, J and clone size come from that table. The data hold about 2.4 million clones, with 85% to 95% observed a single time. The chain is built from TRBV11-2 and TRBJ1-1, with D uncertain. This clonotype was obtained from a man aged 18-30 years in good health. Sequenced material: naive CD4+ T cells sorted from blood. The subset: CD45RA+ positively selected. CDR3 nucleotides: TGTGCCAGCAGCTTAGTAGGTATATGGAACACTGAAGCTTTCTTT. Protein sequence: CASSLVGIWNTEAFF.